This T cell receptor (beta chain) was captured in a study of shared clonotypes between healthy human individuals. For the study at large: There were three CD4 naive, three CD4 memory, two CD8 naive and one CD8 memory plates per donor. Overall study findings and caveats: The small donor group covered limited genetic and exposure diversity. Generation of non-shared clonotypes was less probable than generation of clonotypes shared by all four donors. Naive CD4 clonotype sharing across a few donors was approximately 5%.

Notes on this clone: Antigen unknown.

The protocol was immunoSEQ multiplex PCR, while the TCRdb copy is restricted to in-frame clones and leaves out a portion. The sample yields 850,000 to 1,100,000 clones, approximately 77% seen once. V trimming: 4 bases; J trimming: 4 bases; junction bases outside the gene matches: 12. The CDR3 totals 18 residues. Germline lookup yields CDR1 SGHRS and CDR2 YFSETQ. The origin of this receptor is a man aged 18 to 29 in good health. Some clones in this sample may be carry-over from other donors' samples. The material sequenced was memory CD4+ T cells from PBMCs. Subset of the sample: CD45RA-negative fraction. The chain couples TRBV5-1 to TRBJ2-5; 14 bases are shared with TRBD2. CDR3 coding DNA: TGCGCCAGCAGCCTCGGGACTAGCGGGAGAGGTTATGGAGAGACCCAGTACTTC. As protein: CASSLGTSGRGYGETQYF.